The 21 T cell receptor beta chains given below trace back to one sample, sequenced in a study of blood T cell repertoires in COVID-19. Some clones are missing from TCRdb's copy, which holds only in-frame ones; the method was immunoSEQ multiplex PCR. The table lists around 100,000 clones, around nine tenths of them singletons. Sequencing was performed on peripheral blood. The receptor set was obtained from a man aged 50 to 60 with acute or convalescent COVID-19.

In its sample, this clone was seen once. The chain couples TRBV19 to TRBJ2-2; the match to TRBD2 covers 7 bases. The V segment lost 2 bases and the J segment 4 bases; nucleotides outside the gene matches: 4. Germline values: CDR1 LNHDA, CDR2 SQIVND (reference sequence). The CDR3 has 15 residues. CDR3 residues: CASSIIGTTTGELFF. The CDR3 DNA reads TGTGCCAGTAGTATAATCGGGACTACCACCGGGGAGCTGTTTTTT.

V is TRBV5-6 and J is TRBJ1-3, with D possibly TRBD1 on 6 matching bases. This CDR3 has 18 residues. Germline V CDR1 and CDR2: SGHDT, YYEEEE. With 0 bases removed from V and 0 bases from J, the gap between germline ends came to 16 bases. The chain's CDR3 is CASSLESGGTLSGNTIYF. As DNA, the CDR3 is TGTGCCAGCAGCTTGGAATCGGGGGGCACCCTCTCTGGAAACACCATATATTTT.

The J gene is TRBJ2-3, the V gene TRBV15, with D tentatively TRBD1 (6 bases). This CDR3 is built from 13 residues. In germline, CDR1 is LNHNV, CDR2 YYDKDF (reference sequence). V dropped 0 bases and J dropped 6 bases, with 7 bases sitting between them. The CDR3 DNA is TGTGCCACCAGCAGAGATCAGGGGGATACGCAGTATTTT. Translation gives CATSRDQGDTQYF.

This clone has just a few counts. The V gene is TRBV7-2, the J gene TRBJ1-5; D unclear. This CDR3 spans 15 amino acids. Germline CDR1 is SGHTA and CDR2 is FQGNSA. Trimming shortened V by 5 bases and J by 0 bases, and 11 bases separated the two germline ends. The CDR3 reads CASSPDMVSNQPQHF. CDR3 nucleotides: TGTGCCAGCAGCCCTGACATGGTTAGCAATCAGCCCCAGCATTTT.

The rearrangement joins TRBV6-5 to TRBJ1-2, with TRBD1 identical over 8 bases. This CDR3 is 16 amino acids long. With 2 bases clipped from V and 3 bases from J, the junction kept 8 bases outside the gene matches. Germline V CDR1 and CDR2: MNHEY, SVGAGI. The CDR3 nucleotides are TGTGCCAGCAGTTACGCATCAGGGGGCAAGGACTATGGCTACACCTTC. It codes for CASSYASGGKDYGYTF.

This clone was observed a few times. V is TRBV7-6 and J is TRBJ2-6; 9 bases match TRBD1. V shed 4 bases, J shed 3 bases, and the junction held 7 bases outside the gene matches. The V gene's germline CDR1 is SGHVS and CDR2 FNYEAQ. This CDR3 has 17 residues. The CDR3 reads CASSSRRQGVGANVLTF. The CDR3 coding sequence is TGTGCCAGCAGCTCCAGACGACAGGGGGTTGGGGCCAACGTCCTGACTTTC.

The chain links TRBV12-2 to TRBJ2-1; the D call of TRBD2 is as the table states it, not checked on the DNA. TRBV12-2 is noted as a pseudogene. The CDR3 sequence is 14 residues long. The CDR3 here is CASRGLAGGNEQFF. The CDR3 DNA follows: TGTGCAAGTCGAGGACTAGCGGGAGGGAATGAGCAGTTCTTC.

The chain has TRBV6-1 and TRBJ2-5; D possibly corresponds to TRBD1 (5 bases). CDR1 and CDR2 (germline): MNHNS, SASEGT. The CDR3 runs 15 residues. The V gene lost 1 base and the J gene lost 4 bases, with 13 bases spanning the gap. This chain's CDR3 is CASSEVGRARETQYF. As DNA, the CDR3 is TGTGCCAGCAGTGAAGTGGGCAGGGCGCGAGAGACCCAGTACTTC.

The J gene is TRBJ2-3, the V gene TRBV6-5, with D tentatively TRBD2 (6 bases). Trimming took off 6 bases at V and 2 bases at J, with 15 bases between the two ends. This CDR3 has 15 amino acids. Germline-derived CDR1 and CDR2 are MNHEY and SVGAGI. The CDR3 DNA follows: TGTGCCAGCAGATTACTAGCTGACCTCACAGATACGCAGTATTTT. Residues: CASRLLADLTDTQYF.

The V and J genes are TRBV5-4 and TRBJ2-3; TRBD2 matches 7 bases. This CDR3 region has 17 residues. J was trimmed by 6 bases and V by 3 bases; bases with no gene match: 16. Germline CDR1 and CDR2: SGHNT and YYREEE (reference sequence). The CDR3 nucleotides read TGTGCCAGCAGCTCCCGGGGCGGGAGACCCGGTAGGGATACGCAGTATTTT. Protein: CASSSRGGRPGRDTQYF.

This rearrangement joins TRBV6-2 or TRBV6-3 to TRBJ2-1; the match to TRBD2 covers 7 bases. The J segment lost 4 bases and the V segment lost 5 bases, leaving 8 bases of the junction unmatched. The CDR3 length is 15 residues. CDR1 MNHEY and CDR2 SVGEGT come from the germline V gene. CDR3 in DNA: TGTGCCAGCAGTAATAATAAAGCGGGGTACAATGAGCAGTTCTTC. Translating it yields CASSNNKAGYNEQFF.

A note on this clone: Since no conserved phenylalanine or tryptophan closes the CDR3, a read error is the likely cause. CDR3 nucleotides: TGCGCCAGCAGCCCCCTCTGGCAGGGAAGCTCCCACGAGCAGTACCTC. Its protein product is CASSPLWQGSSHEQYL. The chain has TRBV5-1 and TRBJ2-7, with a possible D match to TRBD1 (5 bases). This CDR3 spans 16 amino acids. Germline values: CDR1 SGHRS, CDR2 YFSETQ.

This CDR3 reads CASSPGGQNIQYF. CDR3 nucleotides: TGTGCCAGCAGCCCCGGGGGTCAAAACATTCAGTACTTC. This sequence joins TRBV11-2 and TRBJ2-4, with a tentative D call TRBD2 (6 bases). With 5 bases removed from V and 5 bases from J, the gap between germline ends came to 10 bases. The germline V gene encodes CDR1 SGHAT and CDR2 FQNNGV. This CDR3 is built from 13 residues.

The chain has TRBV29-1 and TRBJ1-2; 10 bases match TRBD1. The CDR3 is made up of 15 amino acids. Trimming at V came to 4 bases and at J to 8 bases, leaving 13 bases not matched to a gene. Germline CDR1 SQVTM, CDR2 ANQGSEA. The CDR3 region is CSVVPPGQGKGGYTF. The CDR3 DNA reads TGCAGCGTTGTGCCTCCGGGACAGGGGAAAGGAGGCTACACCTTC.

The rearrangement joins TRBV9 to TRBJ1-1, with D maybe TRBD1 (6 bases). The CDR3 consists of 14 residues. The germline V and J ends were trimmed by 3 bases and 4 bases, with 13 bases remaining between them. Germline CDR1 and CDR2: SGDLS and YYNGEE. CDR3 sequence reads: CASSAVLGGTEAFF. In DNA form, the CDR3 reads TGTGCCAGCAGCGCCGTACTAGGGGGCACTGAAGCTTTCTTT.

The chain joins TRBV5-1 to TRBJ1-5, with D hard to call. Germline loops: CDR1 SGHRS, CDR2 YFSETQ. The CDR3 contains 14 residues. Trimming cost V 0 bases and J 2 bases, with 6 bases left between them. The CDR3 spells CASSLGSGNQPQHF. For the CDR3, the DNA is TGCGCCAGCAGCTTGGGGTCGGGCAATCAGCCCCAGCATTTT.

This clone was observed a few times. This rearrangement joins TRBV21-1 to TRBJ2-3; the D call in the table, TRBD1, was not verified against the DNA. TRBV21-1 is tagged as a pseudogene. The CDR3 loop spans 18 amino acids. The CDR3 nucleotides are TGTGCCAGCAGCGGGACAAGAGTGGACAGGGGCCGCACAGATACGCAGTATTTT. It translates to CASSGTRVDRGRTDTQYF.

The chain couples TRBV3-1 (or the pseudogene TRBV3-2) to TRBJ2-1; 10 positions match TRBD2. Germline V gives CDR1 LGHDT, CDR2 YNNKEL (reference sequence). The CDR3 is 13 amino acids. V lost 11 bases to trimming and J lost 7 bases; unmatched junction nucleotides: 8. The CDR3 DNA follows: TGTGCCTCCGCTAGCGGGAGTTCTAATGAGCAGTTCTTC. This sequence encodes CASASGSSNEQFF.

This clone turned up a few times. This chain links TRBV12-5 with TRBJ2-1; D perhaps matches TRBD1 (6 bases). The CDR3 extends over 19 amino acids. Trimming cost V 4 bases and J 4 bases, with 26 bases left between them. CDR1 LGHNT and CDR2 FRNRAP come from the germline V gene. CDR3 loop: CASGSRAGVAAEKYNEQFF. CDR3 coding DNA: TGTGCTAGTGGTTCGAGGGCAGGGGTGGCAGCGGAGAAATACAATGAGCAGTTCTTC.

The chain is built from TRBV5-1 and TRBJ2-2; 10 nucleotides align to TRBD2. From germline, CDR1 is SGHRS and CDR2 YFSETQ. J gave up 3 bases and V 5 bases, and 4 bases lay outside the gene matches. There are 15 residues in the CDR3. CDR3 in DNA: TGCGCCAGCAGTACCGGGACTAGCGACACCGGGGAGCTGTTTTTT. Residues: CASSTGTSDTGELFF.

This chain links TRBV6-5 with TRBJ2-1; a possible D gene is TRBD2 (5 bases). Trimming removed 0 bases at V and 4 bases at J, with 13 bases between. The germline V gene has CDR1 MNHEY and CDR2 SVGAGI. The CDR3 is 16 residues long. CDR3 loop: CASSYSMASLYNEQFF. CDR3 coding DNA: TGTGCCAGCAGTTACTCGATGGCTAGCCTATACAATGAGCAGTTCTTC.